The 32 T cell receptor beta chains below were found in one sample sequenced in a study of human CD8 memory T cell subsets (TCRdb year 2020). A Human TCR Profiling Kit was used to prepare UMI-labeled 5' RACE TCRbeta libraries. TCRdb reprocessed the sequencing reads and holds a single record per CDR3 protein sequence, with no DNA. The sample table gives under 14,000 distinct CDR3 sequences. The ten largest make up roughly a sixth of the sample. What was sequenced was CD8+ T cells from PBMCs. The receptor source for this set is a human donor in good health.

The rearrangement uses TRBV19 and TRBJ2-7. CDR3 length: 12 amino acids. CDR1 is LNHDA and CDR2 is SQIVND in the germline V gene (reference sequence). The CDR3 protein is CASSIAGYEQYF.

V usage is TRBV27 and J usage is TRBJ2-1; absent DNA, TCRdb's TRBD1 call cannot be checked. CDR3 length: 15 amino acids. Germline V gene sequence: CDR1 MNHEY, CDR2 SMNVEV (reference sequence). CDR3 in amino acids: CASTPHDLVQVEQFF.

The chain has TRBV19 and TRBJ2-7. CDR1 is LNHDA, CDR2 SQIVND, per germline (reference sequence). This CDR3 has 13 residues. The CDR3: CASSIYYSQEQYF.

The chain combines TRBV10-3 with TRBJ2-7; no DNA is available, so the TRBD1 call from TCRdb remains unchecked. This CDR3 is 15 amino acids long. In germline, CDR1 is ENHRY, CDR2 SYGVKD. CDR3: CAISVGQGSDYEQYF.

The rearrangement uses TRBV24-1 and TRBJ1-5. This CDR3 comprises 14 residues. The germline V gene has CDR1 KGHDR and CDR2 SFDVKD. CDR3 in amino acids: CATSGVKYNQPQHF.

The J gene is TRBJ2-1, the V gene TRBV5-3; lacking DNA, the TRBD2 call made by TCRdb goes unchecked. TRBV5-3 is reported as an ORF; its role is uncertain. This CDR3 is built from 16 residues. The CDR3 region is CARSTTSGSSYNEQFF.

By frequency, this clonotype registers medium-sized. The chain's CDR3 is CASSSTDPPRPDEQFF. The gene calls are TRBV9 and TRBJ2-1. This CDR3 is 16 amino acids long. Germline V CDR1 and CDR2: SGDLS, YYNGEE.

This clonotype registers medium-sized (0.01 to 0.1%) by frequency. The chain couples TRBV29-1 to TRBJ2-2; the D call from TCRdb, TRBD1, cannot be confirmed without DNA. CDR1 is SQVTM, CDR2 ANQGSEA, per germline. The CDR3 is 12 amino acids. The CDR3 sequence: CSVKTGGRELFF.

The gene calls are TRBV15 and TRBJ2-1; TCRdb proposes TRBD1, but this gene call is untestable without DNA. Germline CDR1 and CDR2: LNHNV and YYDKDF (reference sequence). The CDR3 runs 17 residues. The chain's CDR3 is CATSRERGSLSYNEQFF.

This clonotype is deemed medium-sized (0.01 to 0.1%) by its frequency. The J gene is TRBJ2-1, the V gene TRBV20-1; TCRdb returns TRBD1, unconfirmable since there is no DNA. The CDR3 length is 12 residues. The germline gives CDR1 DFQATT, CDR2 SNEGSKA (reference sequence). The CDR3 loop is CSATPGGNEQFF.

In terms of frequency, this clonotype is medium-sized (0.01 to 0.1%). The rearrangement uses TRBV28 and TRBJ2-1; TCRdb designates TRBD1, a call that cannot be tested without DNA. Germline V lookup: CDR1 MDHEN, CDR2 SYDVKM. The CDR3 covers 14 residues. CDR3 amino acids: CASSSGDLGNEQFF.

The rearrangement links TRBV6-5 to TRBJ1-2; TCRdb's D gene call, TRBD1, goes unchecked for lack of DNA. CDR1 MNHEY and CDR2 SVGAGI come from the germline V gene. The CDR3 is made up of 15 amino acids. This chain's CDR3 is CASSYSLQGANGYTF.

V is TRBV28 and J is TRBJ2-7; the D call of TRBD2 rests on TCRdb alone, since no DNA is present to check it. CDR1 and CDR2 (germline): MDHEN, SYDVKM. CDR3 size: 16 residues. The CDR3 loop reads CASSFPSAGGRNEQYF.

The CDR3 here is CASSSEGPDTQYF. The gene calls are TRBV7-3 and TRBJ2-3. The CDR3 loop spans 13 amino acids. The germline gives CDR1 SGHTA, CDR2 FQGTGA.

The chain uses TRBV11-3 and TRBJ2-7; TCRdb designates TRBD2, a call that cannot be tested without DNA. Germline CDR1 SGHNT, CDR2 YENEEA. The CDR3 is 13 amino acids. CDR3 region: CASSLFGSDEQYF.

This chain connects TRBV6-5 to TRBJ1-5. This CDR3 has 14 amino acids. CDR1 is MNHEY, CDR2 SVGAGI, per germline. This CDR3 is CASSYGRGNQPQHF.

The rearrangement links TRBV30 to TRBJ2-7. The CDR3 extends over 12 amino acids. Germline CDR1 GTSNPN, CDR2 SVGIG (reference sequence). The CDR3 is CAWGQGPYEQYF.

This chain links TRBV29-1 with TRBJ2-3; TCRdb proposes TRBD2, but this gene call is untestable without DNA. There are 16 residues in the CDR3. The germline CDR1 and CDR2 sequences are SQVTM and ANQGSEA. The CDR3 here is CSVPSGGIASTDTQYF.

This chain uses TRBV7-9 with TRBJ1-1. The CDR3 has 13 amino acids. In germline, CDR1 is SEHNR, CDR2 FQNEAQ (reference sequence). CDR3 loop: CASSLIPLIEAFF.

The rearrangement links TRBV7-6 to TRBJ2-1; the D call of TRBD2 rests on TCRdb alone, since no DNA is present to check it. The germline V gene has CDR1 SGHVS and CDR2 FNYEAQ. The CDR3 runs to 16 residues. This CDR3 is CASSPLGLAVGNEQFF.

The chain carries TRBV5-5 and TRBJ2-7; TCRdb's D call, TRBD2, is unchecked because there is no DNA. CDR3 length equals 13 residues. CDR1 and CDR2 from the germline V gene are SGHKS and YYEKEE (reference sequence). CDR3 protein: CASSFRAGFEQYF.

This rearrangement joins TRBV5-4 to TRBJ2-7; absent DNA, TCRdb's TRBD1 call cannot be checked. The CDR3 totals 14 residues. Germline V gives CDR1 SGHNT, CDR2 YYREEE (reference sequence). The CDR3 protein is CASSHGQGFVEQYF.

This chain uses TRBV12-3 or TRBV12-4 with TRBJ2-3; no DNA is available, so the TRBD2 call from TCRdb remains unchecked. The CDR3 is 15 residues long. CDR3 in amino acids: CASSERGGGTDTQYF.

V is TRBV7-9 and J is TRBJ2-4; with no DNA, the TCRdb D assignment of TRBD2 cannot be verified. Germline V gives CDR1 SEHNR, CDR2 FQNEAQ (reference sequence). The CDR3 totals 16 residues. This chain's CDR3 is CASSGPGGLDKNIQYF.

The chain links TRBV9 to TRBJ2-1; TCRdb gives TRBD2 as the D gene, but with no DNA this cannot be confirmed. The CDR3 loop spans 14 amino acids. From germline, CDR1 is SGDLS and CDR2 YYNGEE. The CDR3: CASSVGVTNNEQFF.

This rearrangement joins TRBV24-1 to TRBJ2-3; the TCRdb call, TRBD1, lacks DNA for checking. Germline lookup yields CDR1 KGHDR and CDR2 SFDVKD. This CDR3 is 14 amino acids long. The CDR3 region is CATGTQGAGDTQYF.

Frequency places this clonotype as medium-sized (0.01 to 0.1%). The CDR3 region is CASSSPGLSYEQYF. The rearrangement joins TRBV5-1 to TRBJ2-7; lacking DNA, the TRBD2 call made by TCRdb goes unchecked. Per the germline V gene, CDR1 is SGHRS and CDR2 is YFSETQ. The CDR3 covers 14 residues.

The gene calls are TRBV15 and TRBJ2-1. Germline lookup yields CDR1 LNHNV and CDR2 YYDKDF (reference sequence). The CDR3 consists of 17 residues. CDR3 residues: CATSRFSAASSYNEQFF.

The chain couples TRBV5-4 to TRBJ1-6. The CDR3 is 14 amino acids. Germline CDR1 SGHNT, CDR2 YYREEE (reference sequence). The CDR3 region is CASSLDLGNSPLHF.

The J gene is TRBJ2-7, the V gene TRBV29-1. There are 13 residues in the CDR3. Germline assignment: CDR1 SQVTM and CDR2 ANQGSEA. This chain's CDR3 is CSVESGYSYEQYF.

This sequence joins TRBV12-5 and TRBJ2-3; there is no DNA to check the TCRdb D call of TRBD2. This CDR3 has 15 residues. Germline V CDR1 and CDR2: LGHNT, FRNRAP. The CDR3 region is CASLAGGHSTDTQYF. Together with reference TRBV12-5 and TRBJ2-3, the CDR3 gives the full variable domain: DARVTQTPRHKVTEMGQEVTMRCQPILGHNTVFWYRQTMMQGLELLAYFRNRAPLDDSGMPKDRFSAEMPDATLATLKIQPSEPRDSAVYFCASLAGGHSTDTQYFGPGTRLTVL.

The chain carries TRBV7-9 and TRBJ2-5; lacking DNA, the TRBD1 call made by TCRdb goes unchecked. In germline, CDR1 is SEHNR, CDR2 FQNEAQ (reference sequence). The CDR3 consists of 15 residues. This CDR3 is CASSLQGSYQETQYF.